This is a list of T cell receptor beta chains from one sample in a study of blood T cell repertoires in COVID-19. Sequencing used immunoSEQ multiplex PCR; TCRdb keeps in-frame clones, though not all of them. The sample contains roughly 80,000 clones, over 80% of which appear only once. Input material: peripheral blood. The source of these receptors is a man aged 55 to 70 with active or convalescent COVID-19. Both conserved end residues are part of each CDR3. Fields, in order: D gene, clone size, J gene, V gene, CDR3 DNA, CDR3 protein. D genes are given only for firm matches. Only part of the rows carry a size: once, few, many, or a class if the clone is expanded.

>TRBD1|.|TRBJ1-2|TRBV19
TGTGCCATCTCCGGGGAACAGGGGTACGGCTACACCTTC
CAISGEQGYGYTF
>.|.|TRBJ2-7|TRBV5-6
TGTGCCAGCAGCTTGAGAACAAACTACGAGCAGTACTTC
CASSLRTNYEQYF
>TRBD2|.|TRBJ2-7|TRBV9
TGTGCCAGCAGCGTACGGGAGGGGAATAGTGAGCAGTACTTC
CASSVREGNSEQYF
>.|.|TRBJ1-2|TRBV5-4
TGTGCCAGCAGTTACGACAGCCTCTATGGCTACACCTTC
CASSYDSLYGYTF
>.|.|TRBJ1-1|TRBV27
TGTGCCAGCAGTTTAATTCCCTCCGGTGTCGCGGGCACTGAAGCTTTCTTT
CASSLIPSGVAGTEAFF
>.|.|TRBJ1-1|TRBV29-1
TGCAGCGTTGAGGGCACAATTTCAGCTTTCTTT
CSVEGTISAFF
>.|.|TRBJ1-5|TRBV19
TGTGCCAGTAGTATACACGGGGTTGGCCAGCCCCAGCATTTT
CASSIHGVGQPQHF
>.|.|TRBJ1-2|TRBV6-5
TGTGCCACCACACCGGCAGGGGAAAACTATGGCTACACCTTC
CATTPAGENYGYTF
>.|.|TRBJ2-1|TRBV6-1
TGTGCCAGCAGTGCCACGAGGGTAGCCACCTACAATGAGCAGTTCTTC
CASSATRVATYNEQFF
>.|once|TRBJ2-3|TRBV11-2
TGTGCCAGCAGCCCCAGATGGCCTTTGGGGGCCGGCACAGATACGCAGTATTTT
CASSPRWPLGAGTDTQYF
>TRBD1|.|TRBJ1-1|TRBV5-8
TGTGCCAGCAGCTTGATCCGGGACAGGGGGACTGAAGCTTTCTTT
CASSLIRDRGTEAFF
>TRBD1|.|TRBJ2-7|TRBV5-1
TGCGCCAGCAGCTTACCCCAGGGGGCTGGGGAGCAGTACTTC
CASSLPQGAGEQYF
>TRBD1|.|TRBJ1-4|TRBV7-2
TGTGCCAGCAGCACGGACAGGTCGGGTGAAAAACTGTTTTTT
CASSTDRSGEKLFF
>.|few|TRBJ1-2|TRBV2
TGTGCCAGCAGTGAAGCGCGGAGTGAATACACCTTC
CASSEARSEYTF
>TRBD2|.|TRBJ2-1|TRBV19
TGTGCCAGTAGTATAGGACTAGCGTCCAATGAGCAGTTCTTC
CASSIGLASNEQFF
>TRBD1|.|TRBJ1-2|TRBV19
TGTGCCAGCGTTTGGACAGGGGGCCCGCTATTTGGCGGCTACACCTTC
CASVWTGGPLFGGYTF
>TRBD1|few|TRBJ2-3|TRBV2
TGTGCCAGCAGTTTGGGACAGACCACAGATACGCAGTATTTT
CASSLGQTTDTQYF
>.|.|TRBJ2-7|TRBV6-2/TRBV6-3
TGTGCCAGCAGTCCCCGCGGGACCGGGTACGAGCAGTACTTC
CASSPRGTGYEQYF
>.|.|TRBJ2-7|TRBV7-9
TGTGCCAGCAGCTTAAGACAGGTTGGTCAGTACTTC
CASSLRQVGQYF
>TRBD2|.|TRBJ2-3|TRBV5-6
TGTGCCAGCAGCTTGTTAGCGGGGGGAAGGACAGATACGCAGTATTTT
CASSLLAGGRTDTQYF
>.|.|TRBJ1-6|TRBV11-2
TGTGCCAGCAGCTTAGTATCGGGGGGTAAATCACCCCTCCACTTT
CASSLVSGGKSPLHF
>.|.|TRBJ2-3|TRBV2
TGTGCCAGCACCGGAGGGGGCGCGGGCACAGATACGCAGTATTTT
CASTGGGAGTDTQYF
>.|few|TRBJ2-1|TRBV3-1/TRBV3-2
TGTGCCAGCAGCCAAAACCCCTCCGGGGTGGGGAATGAGCAGTTCTTC
CASSQNPSGVGNEQFF
>.|.|TRBJ1-1|TRBV27
TGTGCCAGCAGTTCCCAAGGCAGGGCCCCGGCTTTCTTT
CASSSQGRAPAFF
>TRBD2|.|TRBJ2-3|TRBV5-4
TGTGCCAGCAGCCCGGGGACTAGCGGGGCCACAGATACGCAGTATTTT
CASSPGTSGATDTQYF
>TRBD2|.|TRBJ2-5|TRBV7-6
TGTGCCAGCAGCTCCCGAGGGCGGGGGGGCATCGAGACCCAGTACTTC
CASSSRGRGGIETQYF
>.|.|TRBJ2-5|TRBV10-2
TGCGCCAGCAGTGAAGGGGCGACTGCCTACCAAGAGACCCAGTACTTC
CASSEGATAYQETQYF
>.|few|TRBJ1-2|TRBV9
TGTGCCAGCAGCCCCCCAGGACAGAGGAACTATGGCTACACCTTC
CASSPPGQRNYGYTF
>.|.|TRBJ2-7|TRBV11-2
TGTGCCAGCAGCTCAAACAGACGCAGCTCCTACGAGCAGTACTTC
CASSSNRRSSYEQYF
>TRBD1|.|TRBJ1-5|TRBV12-5
TGTGCTAGTGGTTTGGAAACAGGGGGCAATCAGCCCCAGCATTTT
CASGLETGGNQPQHF
>.|.|TRBJ1-1|TRBV5-1
TGCGCCAGCAGCATAGGGGCGACGAACACTGAAGCTTTCTTT
CASSIGATNTEAFF
>TRBD1|.|TRBJ2-1|TRBV29-1
TGCAGCGTGTGGACAGGTCAAGGATGGCAGTTCTTC
CSVWTGQGWQFF
>TRBD2|.|TRBJ2-7|TRBV7-2
TGTGCCAGCACCTCGGGACTAGGATACGAGCAGTACTTC
CASTSGLGYEQYF
>TRBD1|.|TRBJ1-4|TRBV19
TGTGCCAGTAGTATAATCGGACAGGGGGATGAAAAACTGTTTTTT
CASSIIGQGDEKLFF
>TRBD1|.|TRBJ2-5|TRBV10-3
TGTGCCATCAGTGGACAGGGAGAGACCCAGTACTTC
CAISGQGETQYF
>TRBD1|.|TRBJ1-2|TRBV10-3
TGTGCCATCAGGGGGGGACAGGCGAGTAGCTATGGCTACACCTTC
CAIRGGQASSYGYTF
>TRBD2|.|TRBJ2-3|TRBV27
TGTGCCAGCAGTTTAAGGACTAGCGGCACAGATACGCAGTATTTT
CASSLRTSGTDTQYF